Listed below are T cell receptor beta chains from one sample, sequenced in a study of PD-1 blockade in classical Hodgkin lymphoma. TCRdb keeps only in-frame clones here, not all; method: immunoSEQ multiplex PCR. The sample gives around 7,400 clones, roughly 85% of which show up once; just under 30% is in the top ten. The material sequenced was peripheral blood mononuclear cells (PBMCs), taken before the fourth cycle of nivolumab. The receptors originated from a human donor with classical Hodgkin lymphoma. Both conserved end residues are part of each CDR3. D genes are given only for firm matches. Size values are once, few and many counts, or a class for expanded clones, and some rows have none.

V gene	clone size	J gene	D gene	CDR3 DNA	CDR3 protein
TRBV7-6	.	TRBJ2-3	.	TGTGCCAGCAGCCAAGACCGGGGGGCAAGGGATACGCAGTATTTT	CASSQDRGARDTQYF
TRBV7-2	.	TRBJ2-7	.	TGTGCCAGCAGCCCGGACGGGGGTACCCCCTCCTACGAGCAGTACTTC	CASSPDGGTPSYEQYF
TRBV5-6	.	TRBJ2-3	.	TGTGCCAGCAGCTTGAGTTTTGATACGCAGTATTTT	CASSLSFDTQYF
TRBV19	.	TRBJ1-1	TRBD1	TGTGCCAGTAGTACCCATGACAGGGCCACTGAAGCTTTCTTT	CASSTHDRATEAFF
TRBV28	.	TRBJ1-2	.	TGTGCCACTACAAGTAACTATGGCTACACCTTC	CATTSNYGYTF
TRBV5-1	.	TRBJ2-7	.	TGCGCCAGCAGCTTGGGGGCAGGCCCCTACGAGCAGTACTTC	CASSLGAGPYEQYF
TRBV18	.	TRBJ1-2	.	TGTGCCAGCTCACCACGGGCAGAGACAGCCTATGGCTACACCTTC	CASSPRAETAYGYTF
TRBV7-8	.	TRBJ1-1	TRBD1	TGTGCCAGCAGCTTTCGAGGGGGCGTAATGGTTACTGAAGCTTTCTTT	CASSFRGGVMVTEAFF
TRBV27	.	TRBJ1-2	.	TGTGCCAGCAGTTTAAACAGGGCCTATGGCTACACCTTC	CASSLNRAYGYTF
TRBV4-3	.	TRBJ2-5	.	TGCGCCAGCAGCCAGAACCGGGATCCATGGTACCAAGAGACCCAGTACTTC	CASSQNRDPWYQETQYF
TRBV4-3	few	TRBJ1-1	.	TGCGCCAGCAGCCAAGATCTACCAGTCGTGAACACTGAAGCTTTCTTT	CASSQDLPVVNTEAFF
TRBV5-1	once	TRBJ2-2	TRBD1	TGCGCCAGCAGCTTGGAACAGGGGGGTTTTGCCGGGGAGCTGTTTTTT	CASSLEQGGFAGELFF
TRBV2	.	TRBJ2-7	.	TGTGCCAGCAGGGGGGCCTACGAGCAGTACTTC	CASRGAYEQYF
TRBV7-2	.	TRBJ1-1	TRBD1	TGTGCCAGCAACCCAGGACAGGGGGGGGTGAACACTGAAGCTTTCTTT	CASNPGQGGVNTEAFF
TRBV6-5	.	TRBJ2-7	.	TGTGCCAGCAGTTACTTTTCAGGGTCCGAGCAGTACTTC	CASSYFSGSEQYF
TRBV5-1	few	TRBJ1-4	.	TGCGCCAGCAGCTTGAGGGACGCAACTAATGAAAAACTGTTTTTT	CASSLRDATNEKLFF
TRBV18	.	TRBJ2-3	TRBD2	TGTGCCAGCTCGTCGACTAGCGGGGCCGGCACAGATACGCAGTATTTT	CASSSTSGAGTDTQYF
TRBV9	.	TRBJ1-2	.	TGTGCCAGCAGCGTTCAGGTGGGGAACTATGGCTACACCTTC	CASSVQVGNYGYTF
TRBV4-3	.	TRBJ1-4	.	TGCGCCAGCAGCCAAGAACGTTGCAATCGCATGATTTGTCGGGAAAAACTGTTTTTT	CASSQERCNRMICREKLFF
TRBV27	.	TRBJ1-4	TRBD1	TGTGCCAGCAGGACAGGGACCGGCGAAAAACTGTTTTTT	CASRTGTGEKLFF
TRBV30	.	TRBJ2-7	.	TGTGCCTGGAGTCACGGGGGATTCCTCTCCTACGAGCAGTACTTC	CAWSHGGFLSYEQYF
TRBV7-6	.	TRBJ2-7	TRBD1	TGTGCCAGCAGCTTAGGGGCCGGGACAGCCTACGAGCAGTACTTC	CASSLGAGTAYEQYF
TRBV19	.	TRBJ1-1	TRBD1	TGTGCCAGTAGTGACAGGGGGAACACTGAAGCTTTCTTT	CASSDRGNTEAFF
TRBV20-1	.	TRBJ1-4	.	TGCAGTGCTAGAGATGTGGAGAAACTGTTTTTT	CSARDVEKLFF
TRBV28	.	TRBJ1-5	TRBD1	TGTGCCAGCAGTCCCCTAGGGACAGGGGCGCTTCAGCCCCAGCATTTT	CASSPLGTGALQPQHF
TRBV11-2	.	TRBJ2-7	TRBD2	TGTGCCAGCAGCTTAGAGCCGCGGGGAGGGCTTCCATCCTACGAGCAGTACTTC	CASSLEPRGGLPSYEQYF
TRBV11-2	.	TRBJ1-5	.	TGTGCCAGCAGCTTAGACGGCTTAGGCAATCAGCCCCAGCATTTT	CASSLDGLGNQPQHF
TRBV18	few	TRBJ1-2	.	TGTGCCAGCTCACCAGGAGGGAACTATGGCTACACCTTC	CASSPGGNYGYTF
TRBV7-6	.	TRBJ2-3	.	TGTGCCAGCAGCTTCACATCTCGAGGGGTACAGTATTTT	CASSFTSRGVQYF
TRBV6-5	.	TRBJ1-4	.	TGTGCCAGCAGTTACTCAGGCCCGGCTAACTGGGAAAAACTGTTTTTT	CASSYSGPANWEKLFF
TRBV7-9	.	TRBJ1-4	.	TGTGCCAGCAGCTCGTCCTCCTCAAATGAAAAACTGTTTTTT	CASSSSSSNEKLFF
TRBV11-3	once	TRBJ2-3	.	TGTGCCAGCAGCTTAGATTGGCAGGGCGGAGATACGCAGTATTTT	CASSLDWQGGDTQYF
TRBV12-5	.	TRBJ2-1	TRBD1	TGTGCTAGTGGGTTGGGGTCGACAGGGTTCATTGGTGAGCAGTTCTTC	CASGLGSTGFIGEQFF
TRBV7-2	.	TRBJ2-5	.	TGTGCCAGCAGCTTAGAAGCAGGATATTGGCAAGAGACCCAGTACTTC	CASSLEAGYWQETQYF
TRBV6-5	.	TRBJ1-6	.	TGTGCCAGCAGTTACTCGTTTCCGGATTCACCCCTCCACTTT	CASSYSFPDSPLHF
TRBV2	.	TRBJ1-2	.	TGTGCCAGCGTAGAGAACTATGGCTACACCTTC	CASVENYGYTF
TRBV7-8	.	TRBJ1-5	TRBD1	TGTGCCAGCAGCCAGGACAGGGGAAATCAGCCCCAGCATTTT	CASSQDRGNQPQHF
TRBV2	.	TRBJ1-2	.	TGTGCCAACAGTGATTCGGTGGGGTATGGCTACACCTTC	CANSDSVGYGYTF
TRBV5-1	once	TRBJ2-2	.	TGCGCCAGCAGCTTGTCTGACACCGGGGAGCTGTTTTTT	CASSLSDTGELFF
TRBV6-6	.	TRBJ2-5	TRBD2	TGTGCCAGCAGCTCGAAGCGGGGGGGCCGACAAGAGACCCAGTACTTC	CASSSKRGGRQETQYF
TRBV13	.	TRBJ2-7	TRBD2	TGTGCCAGTAGGCGGACTAGCGGGGGGGGCCCCAGCTACGAGCAGTACTTC	CASRRTSGGGPSYEQYF
TRBV5-4	.	TRBJ2-5	.	TGTGCCAGCAGCTTGGAGCCCTTAGCGGAAGAGACCCAGTACTTC	CASSLEPLAEETQYF
TRBV5-6	.	TRBJ2-6	TRBD1	TGTGCCAGCAGCACGACCTCCGGGACAGGGGGCTCTGGGGCCAACGTCCTGACTTTC	CASSTTSGTGGSGANVLTF
TRBV28	.	TRBJ2-3	.	TGTGCCAGCAGTACGCTCCGGGGGCTAACAGATACGCAGTATTTT	CASSTLRGLTDTQYF
TRBV10-3	.	TRBJ2-1	.	TGTGCCATCAGTGGGACGGGTACGAATGAGCAGTTCTTC	CAISGTGTNEQFF
TRBV5-4	.	TRBJ2-1	.	TGTGCCAGCAGCTCAAGGGGTCGCTCCTACAATGAGCAGTTCTTC	CASSSRGRSYNEQFF
TRBV19	.	TRBJ1-2	.	TGTGCCAGTAAAAGGGACCATTATGGCTACACCTTC	CASKRDHYGYTF
TRBV15	.	TRBJ1-2	.	TGTGCCACCAGCAGAGATCAGGTCGGAGGGGGCTACACCTTC	CATSRDQVGGGYTF
TRBV6-1	.	TRBJ1-5	.	TGTGCCAGCAGCGTCGGGGGGCCCCAGCCCCAGCATTTT	CASSVGGPQPQHF